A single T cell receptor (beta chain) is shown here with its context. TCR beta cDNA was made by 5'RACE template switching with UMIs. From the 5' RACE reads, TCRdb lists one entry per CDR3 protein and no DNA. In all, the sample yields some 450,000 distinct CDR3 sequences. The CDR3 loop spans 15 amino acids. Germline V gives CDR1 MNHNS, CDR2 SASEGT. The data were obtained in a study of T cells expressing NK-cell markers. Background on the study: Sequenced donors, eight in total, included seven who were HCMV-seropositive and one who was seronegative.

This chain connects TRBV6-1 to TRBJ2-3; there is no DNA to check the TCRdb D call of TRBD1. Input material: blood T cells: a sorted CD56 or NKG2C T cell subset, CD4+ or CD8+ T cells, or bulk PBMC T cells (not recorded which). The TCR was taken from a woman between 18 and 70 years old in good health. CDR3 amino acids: CASGYRGQGTDTQYF.